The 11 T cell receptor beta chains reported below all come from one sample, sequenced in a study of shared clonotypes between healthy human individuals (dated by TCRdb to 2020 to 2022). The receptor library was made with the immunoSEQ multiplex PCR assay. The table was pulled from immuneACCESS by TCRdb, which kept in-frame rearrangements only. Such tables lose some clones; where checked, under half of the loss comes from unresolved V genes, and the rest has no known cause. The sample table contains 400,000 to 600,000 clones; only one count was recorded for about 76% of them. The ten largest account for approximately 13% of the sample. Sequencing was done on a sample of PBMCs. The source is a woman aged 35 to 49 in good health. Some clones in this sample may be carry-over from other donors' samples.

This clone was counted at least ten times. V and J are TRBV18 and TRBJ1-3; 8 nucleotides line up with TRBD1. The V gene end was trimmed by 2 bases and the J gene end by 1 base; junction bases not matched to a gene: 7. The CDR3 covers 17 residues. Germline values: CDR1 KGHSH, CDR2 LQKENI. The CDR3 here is CASSPKAGGASGNTIYF. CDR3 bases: TGTGCCAGCTCACCAAAGGCAGGGGGCGCGTCTGGAAACACCATATATTTT.

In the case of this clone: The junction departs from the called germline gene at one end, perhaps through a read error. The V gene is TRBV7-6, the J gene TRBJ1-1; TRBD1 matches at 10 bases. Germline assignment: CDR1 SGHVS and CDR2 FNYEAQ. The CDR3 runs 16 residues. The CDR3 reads CASSLVPGQGRTEALF. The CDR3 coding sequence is TGTGCCAGCAGCCTCGTCCCGGGACAGGGGAGGACTGAAGCTCTCTTT.

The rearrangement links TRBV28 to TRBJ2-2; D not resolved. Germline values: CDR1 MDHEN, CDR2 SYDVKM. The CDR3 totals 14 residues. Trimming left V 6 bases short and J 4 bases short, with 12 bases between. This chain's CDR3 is CASSPIASTGELFF. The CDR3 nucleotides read TGTGCCAGCAGCCCAATCGCGTCCACCGGGGAGCTGTTTTTT.

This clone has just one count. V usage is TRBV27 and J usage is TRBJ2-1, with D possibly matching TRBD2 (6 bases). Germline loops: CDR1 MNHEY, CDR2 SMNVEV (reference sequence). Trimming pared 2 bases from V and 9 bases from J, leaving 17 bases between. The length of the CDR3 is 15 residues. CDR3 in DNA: TGTGCCAGCAGTTTACTCGGGCGGGGTCTGGGTGAGCAGTTCTTC. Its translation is CASSLLGRGLGEQFF.

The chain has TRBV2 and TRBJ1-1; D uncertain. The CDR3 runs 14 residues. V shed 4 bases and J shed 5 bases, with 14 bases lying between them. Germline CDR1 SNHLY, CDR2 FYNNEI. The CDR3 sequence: CASSGLVGDTEAFF. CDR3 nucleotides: TGTGCCAGCAGTGGGTTGGTCGGGGATACTGAAGCTTTCTTT.

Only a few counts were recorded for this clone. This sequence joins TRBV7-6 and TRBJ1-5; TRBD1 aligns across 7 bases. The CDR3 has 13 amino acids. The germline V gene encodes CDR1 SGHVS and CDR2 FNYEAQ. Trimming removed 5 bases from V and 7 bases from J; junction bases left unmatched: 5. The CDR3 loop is CASSVGQAQPQHF. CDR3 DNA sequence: TGTGCCAGCAGCGTCGGACAGGCCCAGCCCCAGCATTTT.

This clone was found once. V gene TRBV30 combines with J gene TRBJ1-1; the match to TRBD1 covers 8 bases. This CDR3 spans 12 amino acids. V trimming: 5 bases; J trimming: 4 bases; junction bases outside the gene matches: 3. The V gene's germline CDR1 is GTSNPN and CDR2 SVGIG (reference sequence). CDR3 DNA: TGTGCCTGGGGACAGGGTGTCACTGAAGCTTTCTTT. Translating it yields CAWGQGVTEAFF.

This chain's CDR3 is CASSLETKSSYNEQFF. The CDR3 DNA sequence: TGTGCCAGCAGCTTAGAGACTAAAAGCTCCTACAATGAGCAGTTCTTC. The chain couples TRBV7-2 to TRBJ2-1; D may be TRBD2 (5 bases). Germline loops: CDR1 SGHTA, CDR2 FQGNSA. Trimming pared 1 base from V and 0 bases from J, leaving 10 bases between. This CDR3 has 16 residues.

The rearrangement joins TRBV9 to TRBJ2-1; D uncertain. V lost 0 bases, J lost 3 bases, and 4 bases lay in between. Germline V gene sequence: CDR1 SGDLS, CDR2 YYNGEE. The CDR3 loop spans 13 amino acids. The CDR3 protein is CASSVGDYNEQFF. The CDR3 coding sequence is TGTGCCAGCAGCGTAGGAGACTACAATGAGCAGTTCTTC.

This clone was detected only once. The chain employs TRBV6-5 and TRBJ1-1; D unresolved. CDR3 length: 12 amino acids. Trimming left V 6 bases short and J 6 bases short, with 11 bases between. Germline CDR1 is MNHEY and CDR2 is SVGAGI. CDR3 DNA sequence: TGTGCCAGCAGGTATCGTAACGCTGAAGCTTTCTTT. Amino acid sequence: CASRYRNAEAFF.

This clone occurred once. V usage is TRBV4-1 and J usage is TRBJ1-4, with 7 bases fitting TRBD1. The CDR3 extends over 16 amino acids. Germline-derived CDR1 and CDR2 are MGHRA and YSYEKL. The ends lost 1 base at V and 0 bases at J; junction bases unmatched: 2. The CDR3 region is CASSQVGTATNEKLFF. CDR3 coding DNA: TGCGCCAGCAGCCAAGTAGGGACAGCAACTAATGAAAAACTGTTTTTT.